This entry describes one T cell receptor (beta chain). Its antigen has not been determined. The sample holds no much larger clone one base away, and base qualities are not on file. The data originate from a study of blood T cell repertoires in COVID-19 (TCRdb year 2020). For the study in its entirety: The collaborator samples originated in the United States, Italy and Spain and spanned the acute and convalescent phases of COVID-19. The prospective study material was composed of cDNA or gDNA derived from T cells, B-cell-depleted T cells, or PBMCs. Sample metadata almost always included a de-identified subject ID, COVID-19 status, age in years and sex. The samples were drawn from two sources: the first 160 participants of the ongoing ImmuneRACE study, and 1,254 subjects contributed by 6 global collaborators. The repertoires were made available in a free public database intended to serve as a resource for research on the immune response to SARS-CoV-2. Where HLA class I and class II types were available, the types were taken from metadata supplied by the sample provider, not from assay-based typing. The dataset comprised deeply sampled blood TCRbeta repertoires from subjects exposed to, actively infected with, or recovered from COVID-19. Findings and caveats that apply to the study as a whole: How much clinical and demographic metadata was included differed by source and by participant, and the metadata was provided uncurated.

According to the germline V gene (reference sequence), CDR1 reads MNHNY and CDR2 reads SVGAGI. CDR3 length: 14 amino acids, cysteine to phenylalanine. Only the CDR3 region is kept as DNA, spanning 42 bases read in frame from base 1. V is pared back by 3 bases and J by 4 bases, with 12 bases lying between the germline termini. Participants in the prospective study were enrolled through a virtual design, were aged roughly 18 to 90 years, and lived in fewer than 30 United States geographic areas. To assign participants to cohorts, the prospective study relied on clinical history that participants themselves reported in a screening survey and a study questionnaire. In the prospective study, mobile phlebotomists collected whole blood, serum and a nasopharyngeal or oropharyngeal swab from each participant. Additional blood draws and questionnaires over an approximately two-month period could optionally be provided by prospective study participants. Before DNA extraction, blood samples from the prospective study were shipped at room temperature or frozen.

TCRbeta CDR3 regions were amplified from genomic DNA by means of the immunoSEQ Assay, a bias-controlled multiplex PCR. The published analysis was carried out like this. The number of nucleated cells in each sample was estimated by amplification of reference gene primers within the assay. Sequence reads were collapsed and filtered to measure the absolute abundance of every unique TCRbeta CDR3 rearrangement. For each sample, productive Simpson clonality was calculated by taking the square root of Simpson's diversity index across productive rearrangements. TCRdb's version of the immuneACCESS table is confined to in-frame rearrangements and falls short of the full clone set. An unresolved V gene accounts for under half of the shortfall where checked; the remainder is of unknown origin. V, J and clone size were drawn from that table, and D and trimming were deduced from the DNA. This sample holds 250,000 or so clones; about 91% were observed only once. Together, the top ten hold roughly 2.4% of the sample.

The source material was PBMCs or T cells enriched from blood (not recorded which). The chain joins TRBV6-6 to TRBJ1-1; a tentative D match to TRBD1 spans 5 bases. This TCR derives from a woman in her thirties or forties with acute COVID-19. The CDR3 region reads CASSYYGGGTEAFF. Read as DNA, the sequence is TGTGCCAGCAGTTATTATGGGGGGGGCACTGAAGCTTTCTTT.